This record looks at one T cell receptor beta chain sequence and its context. The sample holds a few counts of this clone. Its target antigen remains unknown. The sample holds no much larger clone one base away, and base qualities are not on file. The data originate from a study of beta chain features in type 1 diabetes (dated by TCRdb to the late 2010s). Concerning the study at large: Patients and healthy donors did not differ in mean age, gender distribution, total cell number or subset yield. A total of 107,917,701 sorted cells were examined across all samples, and the number of cells per subset was strongly correlated with RNA yield. The study compared the TCRB repertoires of sorted circulating CD4+ T cell subsets in recently diagnosed type 1 diabetes patients with those in matched healthy donors. Regulatory and stem cell-like memory subsets were isolated from only 8 patients and about 8 healthy donors, whereas naive and central memory subsets came from all 28 donors. The investigation overall reported the following: Shorter templates might have been favored by PCR, but patient and control samples were amplified and corrected together, so both groups would have been affected equally by any skew. Sequencing cDNA rather than genomic DNA could over-represent highly expressing activated cells, although activation and CD3 levels did not differ between groups. At VDJ recombination sites, type 1 diabetes patients had fewer insertions and more deleted nucleotides, which implies abnormalities in thymic rearrangement. Because the HLA sub-analyses included only small numbers of individuals, any influence of HLA type on TCRB rearrangement was left unresolved. In all four CD4+ subsets, TCRB CDR3 length was moderately but significantly shorter in type 1 diabetes patients. Naive, central memory and regulatory TCRB repertoires appeared to be more similar among patients than among healthy donors.

The germline V gene yields SGHTA for CDR1 and FQGNSA for CDR2. Spanning cysteine to phenylalanine, the CDR3 consists of 15 amino acids. Only the CDR3 portion is preserved as DNA: 45 bases, with reading frame beginning at the first base. The junction shows trimming of 5 bases on V and 1 base on J, and the gene matches do not reach 3 bases of it. A single peripheral blood draw of approximately 0.11 L on average was collected from each donor into heparinised tubes. Naive, central memory, regulatory and stem cell-like memory CD4+ T cells were sorted on a BD FACSAria II using a panel including CD45RO, CCR7, CD25, CD127, CD95 and CD27. Purity was above 98% for every sorted population. PBMCs were separated immediately by Lymphoprep density gradient centrifugation and were stained directly, without being cultured. To minimize batch effects, samples were stained and sorted in pairs, one healthy donor with one patient per experiment.

All of the isolated RNA was reverse transcribed with the High Capacity cDNA Reverse Transcription Kit, so expressed TCRB transcripts were sequenced. Naive, central memory and regulatory T cell samples underwent deep immunoSEQ sequencing, averaging roughly 3.4 million total reads per sample. Sorted cells were lysed in RLT buffer, and RNA was extracted using DNase-treated RNeasy Micro or Mini kits according to cell number. To prevent cross-contamination, every cell subset was processed on its own, while patient and healthy donor samples were processed together. Using the immunoSEQ multiplex PCR, TCRB sequences were amplified from cDNA into 87-bp fragments spanning the CDR3 region. Amplicons were sequenced on the Illumina HiSeq platform. The paper's data handling went like this. PCR bias was computationally corrected using synthetic template baselines, reads within Hamming distance 2 were collapsed, and singletons that could not be merged were discarded. Reads were aligned against IMGT so that V, D and J genes, CDR3 length and insertions or deletions at six rearrangement sites could be assigned. Within each subset, clonotype counts were normalized to the number of sorted cells before true diversity and Gini coefficients were calculated with the tcR R package. The overlap coefficient, calculated on TCRB nucleotide sequences, was used to measure repertoire sharing. TCRdb took over this immuneACCESS table, retaining in-frame rearrangements with V and J assigned. Such tables are incomplete; in checked studies, under half of the missing clones stem from an unresolved V gene, and the remainder is unexplained. V and J calls and clone size are as listed in that table; D and trimming were resolved from the DNA. Present in this sample are 310,000 or so clones, less than 9.5% of which were seen just once. The ten largest make up less than 0.45% of the sample.

The chain is made from TRBV7-2 and TRBJ2-5; 11 bases in the junction line up with TRBD2. What was sequenced was central memory CD4+ T cells from blood. The receptor's source is a woman aged 18-29 years in good health. The DNA sequence is TGTGCCAGCAGCCGGACTAGCGGGCCCCAAGAGACCCAGTACTTC. This sequence encodes CASSRTSGPQETQYF.